The rows below give T cell receptor beta chains drawn from one sample of a study of Ad26.COV2.S vaccination and SARS-CoV-2 variants. The protocol was immunoSEQ multiplex PCR, while the TCRdb copy is restricted to in-frame clones and leaves out a portion. The repertoire holds 350,000 to 550,000 clones, roughly 89% seen once, with 2% to 3% in the top ten. Source: peripheral blood, taken in a trial of Ad26.COV2.S vaccine versus placebo. These receptors were taken from a person between 18 and 65 years old who received the Ad26.COV2.S COVID-19 vaccine or a placebo. CDR3s include the opening cysteine and the closing phenylalanine or tryptophan. D genes are given only for firm matches. Clone size is stated in some rows and not others, as once, few, many or a class when expanded.

clone_size	d_call	v_call	j_call	cdr3_aa	cdr3_nt
-	-	TRBV3-1/TRBV3-2	TRBJ1-1	CASSKIGQTSFAEAFF	TGTGCCAGCAGCAAAATCGGGCAGACATCTTTCGCTGAAGCTTTCTTT
-	-	TRBV3-1/TRBV3-2	TRBJ1-2	CASSQRRGGVSATF	TGTGCCAGCAGCCAAAGAAGAGGCGGTGTGTCCGCCACCTTC
few	-	TRBV5-6	TRBJ1-4	CASSLWWTDEKLFF	TGTGCCAGCAGCTTGTGGTGGACAGATGAAAAACTGTTTTTT
-	TRBD2	TRBV12-5	TRBJ2-1	CASGPSGNSYNEQFF	TGTGCTAGTGGCCCGAGCGGGAACTCCTACAATGAGCAGTTCTTC
-	TRBD1	TRBV29-1	TRBJ2-7	CSVEPGQDGYEQYF	TGCAGCGTTGAGCCGGGACAGGACGGGTACGAGCAGTACTTC
-	-	TRBV9	TRBJ1-5	CASSVRPENQPQHF	TGTGCCAGCAGCGTACGACCGGAGAATCAGCCCCAGCATTTT
-	TRBD2	TRBV9	TRBJ2-1	CASSVAGRGSYNEQFF	TGTGCCAGCAGCGTAGCGGGGAGGGGCTCCTACAATGAGCAGTTCTTC
-	-	TRBV24-1	TRBJ1-2	CATSDTRGGKNYGYTF	TGTGCCACCAGCGACACCCGCGGGGGTAAGAACTATGGCTACACCTTC
-	-	TRBV7-2	TRBJ2-3	CASSEHPGWGWVDTQYF	TGTGCCAGCAGCGAACACCCCGGGTGGGGCTGGGTGGATACGCAGTATTTT
-	-	TRBV6-5	TRBJ1-1	CASSSYLGKNTEAFF	TGTGCCAGCAGTTCCTATTTGGGGAAAAACACTGAAGCTTTCTTT
once	TRBD1	TRBV5-1	TRBJ1-4	CASSWTGGSNEKLFF	TGCGCCAGCAGCTGGACAGGGGGTTCTAATGAAAAACTGTTTTTT
-	-	TRBV10-3	TRBJ2-7	CAISDAGRKDSYEQYF	TGTGCCATCAGTGATGCAGGGAGGAAGGACTCCTACGAGCAGTACTTC
-	-	TRBV1	TRBJ2-3	CTSSQEILGRTDTQYF	TGCACCAGCAGCCAAGAGATTTTGGGACGCACAGATACGCAGTATTTT
-	-	TRBV28	TRBJ1-4	CASSPNQIDGGNEKLFF	TGTGCCAGCAGCCCTAACCAGATAGACGGAGGTAATGAAAAACTGTTTTTT